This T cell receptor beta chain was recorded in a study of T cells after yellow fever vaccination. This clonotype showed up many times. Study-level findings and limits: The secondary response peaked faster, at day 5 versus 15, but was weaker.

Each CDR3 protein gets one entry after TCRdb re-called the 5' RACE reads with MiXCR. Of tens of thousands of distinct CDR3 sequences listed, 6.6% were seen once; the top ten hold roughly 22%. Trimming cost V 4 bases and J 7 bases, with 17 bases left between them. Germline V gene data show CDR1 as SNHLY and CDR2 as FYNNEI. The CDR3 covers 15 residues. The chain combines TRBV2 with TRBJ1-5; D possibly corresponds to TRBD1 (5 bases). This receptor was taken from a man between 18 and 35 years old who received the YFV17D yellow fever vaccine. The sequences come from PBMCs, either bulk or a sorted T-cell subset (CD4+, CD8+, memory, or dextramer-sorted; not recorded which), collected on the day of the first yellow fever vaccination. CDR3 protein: CASSAIGRGDQPQHF. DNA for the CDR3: TGTGCCAGCAGTGCCATCGGGAGGGGAGACCAGCCCCAGCATTTT. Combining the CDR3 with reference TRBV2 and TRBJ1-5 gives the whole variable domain EPEVTQTPSHQVTQMGQEVILRCVPISNHLYFYWYRQILGQKVEFLVSFYNNEISEKSEIFDDQFSVERPDGSNFTLKIRSTKLEDSAMYFCASSAIGRGDQPQHFGDGTRLSIL.